This is a list of T cell receptor beta chains from one sample in a study of vaccination effects on CD4 cells after COVID-19. Their antigens are not known. The repertoire was sequenced with immunoSEQ multiplex PCR; TCRdb's copy has only in-frame clones and lacks some. The table lists tens of thousands of clones, roughly 76% of them singletons. The specimen was CD4+ T cells from PBMCs cultured with HCoV-229E spike peptides, collected before COVID-19 vaccination. These receptors all come from a human donor who received a COVID-19 vaccine. CDR3s include the opening cysteine and the closing phenylalanine or tryptophan. D genes are given only for firm matches.

J,V,length,D,DNA,CDR3
TRBJ2-2,TRBV9,14,-,TGTGCCAGCAGCGTAGAACTCGACACCGGGGAGCTGTTTTTT,CASSVELDTGELFF
TRBJ2-2,TRBV7-2,16,-,TGTGCCAGCACCCGTAGGGTGGCGGCGAACACCGGGGAGCTGTTTTTT,CASTRRVAANTGELFF
TRBJ1-3,TRBV30,13,-,TGTGCCTGGAGGTACAAGTCTGGAAACACCATATATTTT,CAWRYKSGNTIYF
TRBJ1-1,TRBV29-1,13,-,TGCAGCGTTTTGGACGGGGCAGACTTTGGGGCTTTCTTT,CSVLDGADFGAFF
TRBJ2-2,TRBV24-1,16,-,TGTGCCACCAGTGATGTAGGAGGGGCTAACACCGGGGAGCTGTTTTTT,CATSDVGGANTGELFF
TRBJ1-1,TRBV7-5,12,-,TGTGCCAGAACCCTTAAGAACACTGAAGCTTTCTTT,CARTLKNTEAFF
TRBJ1-6,TRBV11-2,12,-,TGTGCCAGCAGCTCGGGGAATTCACCCCTCCACTTT,CASSSGNSPLHF
TRBJ2-1,TRBV5-4,11,-,TGTGCCAGCAGCTCATACAATGAGCAGTTCTTC,CASSSYNEQFF
TRBJ2-3,TRBV30,14,TRBD1,TGTGCCTGGAGGGACAGGGGAGGCACAGATACGCAGTATTTT,CAWRDRGGTDTQYF
TRBJ1-1,TRBV7-2,14,-,TGTGCCTATAGCGAGTCCGCGGTGAACACTGAAGCTTTCTTT,CAYSESAVNTEAFF